The present T cell receptor beta chain was sequenced within a study of tumor-infiltrating lymphocytes in localized non-small cell lung cancer (dated by TCRdb to the early 2020s). In terms of the full investigation: Several histologies were represented in the cohort, which also included both smokers and never-smokers as well as patients whose samples were collected after neoadjuvant chemotherapy. Resected tumor tissue and uninvolved lung tissue described as non-adjacent to the tumor were contributed by each patient, with both tissues obtained from the same patient. The same patients underwent several integrated assays, with TCR sequencing performed together with flow cytometry, multiplex immunofluorescence, RNA-seq, exome sequencing and proteomics. The overall ICON cohort comprised 150 or so surgical patients with localized non-small cell lung cancer whose tumors were resected. For roughly 56 patients, immunoSEQ T-cell fraction was compared between paired tumor and uninvolved lung. Beyond this particular receptor, the publication reports: Assay coverage differed among patients according to how much tissue was available, so only a subset of the cohort had TCR sequencing. The TCR-derived T-cell fraction showed no difference between the flow cytometry-defined immunotypes IM1 (good prognosis) and IM2 (poor prognosis). TCRbeta sequencing supported higher T cell infiltration in tumors than in uninvolved lung tissue, consistent with immunofluorescence CD3 counts. Because different pieces of the same tissue were used for different assays, technical variation could not be separated from intratumor heterogeneity.

The first patient joined ICON in the first half of 2016, and enrollment wrapped up when the last patient was enrolled in the second half of 2018. A subcohort of 76 patients provided fresh tumor and matched uninvolved tissue for in-depth immune analyses, with TCR sequencing among those analyses. DNA for TCR sequencing was isolated from bulk tissue, and no cell sorting was done. TCR sequencing with the immunoSEQ assay provided the T-cell fraction in tumor and uninvolved lung tissue. Under the source paper's analysis protocol: For survival analysis, patients were divided into high (upper tertile) and low (lower two tertiles) T-cell fraction groups, which were compared by log-rank test. A signed-rank test was used to check for differences in T-cell fraction between paired tumor and uninvolved lung. Not all clones reach the TCRdb copy of this immuneACCESS table, which keeps in-frame sequences only. Checked studies attribute under half of the gap to unresolved V genes and leave the rest unexplained. The V and J calls and clone size come from that table; D and trimming were worked out from the DNA. Here the sample has over 5,500 clones; about three fifths occur a single time. The ten largest clones capture more than 10% of the sample.

V is pruned by 4 bases and J by 5 bases, leaving 5 bases of the junction without a gene match. The CDR3, cysteine through phenylalanine, is 14 amino acids long. The kept DNA is CDR3 alone, 42 bases in frame from the first base. CDR1 and CDR2, per the germline V gene (reference sequence), are SGHNT and YYREEE. This clone was seen once. Its antigen is currently not known. One base away there is no much larger clone; base qualities are not given. In this chain, TRBV5-4 is recombined with TRBJ1-4; TRBD1 fits 7 bases in the junction. Sequenced input: uninvolved lung tissue not adjacent to the tumor. The clonotype was recovered from a human donor with non-small cell lung cancer. The encoded CDR3 is CASSRDSQNEKLFF. At the DNA level, the sequence is TGTGCCAGCAGCCGGGACAGCCAGAATGAAAAACTGTTTTTT.